The sequence of this TCR beta chain was determined in a study of T-cell memory formation after mild COVID-19. Overall study results and limits: Contracting CD4+ clones were located mainly in CM and EM, and CD8+ clones in EMRA.

This clonotype was seen at least ten times. Its target is unknown. TCRdb analysed the 5' RACE reads with MiXCR anew, one entry per CDR3 protein. Counted here are 100,000 to 150,000 distinct CDR3 sequences, less than 6.5% occurring once; the ten biggest clones make up over 2%. The receptor comes from an adult woman who had mild COVID-19 (a few samples of this study predate the infection). Cell type and time point are not known. Sequencing input: PBMCs or a T cell subset sorted from them (not recorded which).

The CDR3 is CASSPTPGRTDTQYF. In nucleotides, the CDR3 is TGTGCCAGCAGCCCCACCCCGGGCCGTACAGATACGCAGTATTTT. V and J are TRBV9 and TRBJ2-3; D unclear. This CDR3 region has 15 residues. V gave up 4 bases and J gave up 3 bases, with 15 bases separating them. Germline CDR1 is SGDLS and CDR2 is YYNGEE.